This TCR beta chain was captured by sequencing in a study of response to subunit inactivated influenza vaccine. The CDR3 contains 14 residues. V lost 2 bases, J lost 5 bases, and 13 bases lay in between. The V gene's germline CDR1 is SGDLS and CDR2 YYNGEE. This clonotype has a count of ten or more. Antigen unknown. Study observations and caveats: Only a handful of new T cells, the authors suggested, are recruited with each seasonal influenza vaccination.

MiXCR, run by TCRdb on the RT-PCR reads, gives a single entry per CDR3 protein. Of more than 250,000 distinct CDR3 sequences listed, 21% are singletons. The source material was PBMCs from blood, sampled approximately 22 months after vaccination. The V call is TRBV9, the J call TRBJ1-1; D may be TRBD1 (6 bases). The receptor was isolated from a man aged 50 to 75 who received an inactivated influenza vaccine. The CDR3 is CASSVRGELTEAFF. The CDR3 bases are TGTGCCAGCAGCGTGAGGGGGGAGTTGACTGAAGCTTTCTTT.